This T cell receptor (beta chain) was recorded in a study of cytomegalovirus exposure and HLA in healthy donors. The study ran its PCR with 60 Vbeta and 13 Jbeta primers. TCRdb keeps only in-frame clones here, not all; method: immunoSEQ multiplex PCR. The sample includes under 200,000 clones, 75% to 85% seen only once; the top ten take about 2.2%. Germline V gene sequence: CDR1 LGHNA, CDR2 YNFKEQ. V lost 1 base and J lost 2, with 14 bases in between. This CDR3 is 16 amino acids long. This clone turned up a few times. The antigen remains unidentified. Study-wide points: In an earlier analysis, most TCR beta V segments were productive about 90% or about 30% of the time. In vitro data verified a few CMV-associated chains as specific for CMV antigens. In a later analysis, specific HLA alleles were associated with approximately 16,000 TCR beta sequences at a 0.05 false discovery rate. Some TCR beta chains (roughly 150 of them) were listed as cytomegalovirus-associated.

V usage is TRBV4-2 and J usage is TRBJ2-5; TRBD2 might be the D (6 bases). Sequencing input: PBMCs. This TCR was sampled from a woman aged 50 to 60 in good health and CMV-seronegative. The CDR3 spells CASSQGFRGLQETQYF. The CDR3 nucleotides are TGTGCCAGCAGCCAAGGGTTCCGGGGGTTGCAAGAGACCCAGTACTTC.